Listed here are 17 T cell receptor beta chains from one sample, sequenced in a study of control samples from healthy donors and cancer patients. The table came from immunoSEQ multiplex PCR; TCRdb's copy has only in-frame clones and leaves some out. The sample yields under 65,000 clones, about 86% seen once. The sample consisted of PBMCs. These receptors came from a woman in her forties or fifties with lung cancer.

This clone was counted a few times. CDR3 loop: CASSLSGNTIYF. The CDR3 DNA follows: TGTGCCAGCAGCTTATCTGGAAACACCATATATTTT. This chain links TRBV7-9 with TRBJ1-3; D unresolved. CDR3 size: 12 residues. V shed 2 bases and J shed 1 base, with 0 bases lying between them. Germline V gene lookup returns CDR1 SEHNR and CDR2 FQNEAQ (reference sequence).

The rearrangement links TRBV6-5 to TRBJ2-4; possibly TRBD1 for D (6 bases). Germline V gene sequence: CDR1 MNHEY, CDR2 SVGAGI. V was shortened by 6 bases and J by 4 bases, with 16 bases between the two germline ends. CDR3 length equals 15 residues. CDR3 protein: CASSSLGGSKNIQYF. CDR3 nucleotide sequence: TGTGCCAGCAGCTCCCTAGGGGGAAGTAAAAACATTCAGTACTTC.

The V call is TRBV19, the J call TRBJ1-5; 11 nucleotides agree with TRBD1. The CDR3 has 14 amino acids. Trimming took 6 bases from V and 6 from J; bases not matched to a gene: 4. Germline CDR1 and CDR2: LNHDA and SQIVND (reference sequence). In DNA form, the CDR3 reads TGTGCCAGTAGCGGGACAGGGGGAGCTCAGCCCCAGCATTTT. It codes for CASSGTGGAQPQHF.

V is TRBV5-1 and J is TRBJ1-2; the D gene is possibly TRBD1 (5 bases). Trimming shortened V by 4 bases and J by 0 bases, and 10 bases separated the two germline ends. The CDR3 runs 14 residues. In germline, CDR1 is SGHRS, CDR2 YFSETQ. The CDR3 DNA is TGCGCCAGCAGCGGGACGGTTTCTAACTATGGCTACACCTTC. It codes for CASSGTVSNYGYTF.

The CDR3 loop reads CASSYHLNSNRGRNSPLHF. For the CDR3, the DNA is TGTGCCAGCAGCTACCACTTAAACTCAAACAGGGGACGGAATTCACCCCTCCACTTT. This chain uses TRBV27 with TRBJ1-6; 7 nucleotides line up with TRBD1. Germline trimming cut 6 bases from V and 7 bases from J; bases unmatched to any gene: 21. Germline V gene lookup returns CDR1 MNHEY and CDR2 SMNVEV (reference sequence). This CDR3 has 19 amino acids.

This chain uses TRBV3-1 (or the pseudogene TRBV3-2) with TRBJ1-2; D uncertain. V shed 3 bases and J shed 4 bases, with 15 bases lying between them. The length of the CDR3 is 15 residues. Germline loops: CDR1 LGHDT, CDR2 YNNKEL (reference sequence). Here the CDR3 DNA reads TGTGCCAGCAGCCACCTCGGGCCTCCAATCTATGGCTACACCTTC. It codes for CASSHLGPPIYGYTF.

The chain recombines TRBV4-1 with TRBJ1-3; D not resolved. The CDR3 length is 14 residues. The V and J ends lost 1 base and 4 bases respectively, with 8 bases between them. Germline V CDR1 and CDR2: MGHRA, YSYEKL. CDR3 sequence: CASSQAGSGNTIYF. CDR3 DNA: TGCGCCAGCAGCCAAGCAGGATCCGGAAACACCATATATTTT.

The genes are TRBV10-1 and TRBJ2-2; 14 bases agree with TRBD2. Trimming removed 7 bases from V and 3 bases from J; junction bases left unmatched: 1. Germline CDR1 is WNHNN and CDR2 is SYGVQD (reference sequence). The length of the CDR3 is 15 residues. Here the CDR3 DNA reads TGCGCCAGCAAGGGACTAGCGGGGGACACCGGGGAGCTGTTTTTT. This translates into CASKGLAGDTGELFF.

This clone was seen a handful of times. The J gene is TRBJ1-2, the V gene TRBV5-1; D gene unclear. Trimming left V 0 bases short and J 4 bases short, with 7 bases between. CDR1 and CDR2 (germline): SGHRS, YFSETQ. This CDR3 has 13 amino acids. The chain's CDR3 is CASSLEDLYGYTF. As DNA, the CDR3 is TGCGCCAGCAGCTTGGAGGACCTCTATGGCTACACCTTC.

The chain joins TRBV30 to TRBJ1-5; D unclear. Germline CDR1 and CDR2: GTSNPN and SVGIG (reference sequence). This CDR3 is 13 amino acids long. Trimming cost V 2 bases and J 4 bases, with 9 bases left between them. CDR3 sequence (DNA): TGTGCCTGGAGTACTACAGTGAATCAGCCCCAGCATTTT. It specifies CAWSTTVNQPQHF.

J is TRBJ2-1 and V is TRBV12-5; the D gene could be TRBD1 or TRBD2 (5 bases each). The germline V and J ends were trimmed by 3 bases and 8 bases, with 8 bases remaining between them. The germline gives CDR1 LGHNT, CDR2 FRNRAP. This CDR3 comprises 12 residues. CDR3 sequence (DNA): TGTGCTAGTGGTTTCGGGGCGCATGAGCAGTTCTTC. Its translation: CASGFGAHEQFF.

The rearrangement joins TRBV6-2 or TRBV6-3 to TRBJ2-2; 10 bases fit TRBD1. The CDR3 spans 17 residues. Trimming removed 6 bases from V and 1 base from J; junction bases left unmatched: 8. CDR1 and CDR2 from the germline V gene are MNHEY and SVGEGT. This CDR3 is CASSPLRTGGNTGELFF. CDR3 nucleotides: TGTGCCAGCAGCCCCCTCAGGACAGGGGGGAACACCGGGGAGCTGTTTTTT.

The chain employs TRBV20-1 and TRBJ1-1; D call uncertain. The V and J ends lost 6 bases and 5 bases respectively, with 10 bases between them. This CDR3 is 11 amino acids long. Per the germline V gene, CDR1 is DFQATT and CDR2 is SNEGSKA (reference sequence). CDR3 residues: CSAPPVTEAFF. CDR3 coding DNA: TGCAGTGCGCCCCCCGTTACTGAAGCTTTCTTT.

J is TRBJ2-7 and V is TRBV19; TRBD1 is a possible D gene (6 bases). The CDR3 has 14 residues. In germline, CDR1 is LNHDA, CDR2 SQIVND (reference sequence). The V end was cut by 8 bases, the J end by 5 bases, with 19 bases between. The CDR3 spells CASGSGTGPHEQYF. CDR3 sequence (DNA): TGTGCCAGTGGCTCCGGTACAGGGCCCCACGAGCAGTACTTC. The full variable domain, with the rest looked up from reference TRBV19 and TRBJ2-7, is DGGITQSPKYLFRKEGQNVTLSCEQNLNHDAMYWYRQDPGQGLRLIYYSQIVNDFQKGDIAEGYSVSREKKESFPLTVTSAQKNPTAFYLCASGSGTGPHEQYFGPGTRLTVT.

This chain joins TRBV4-2 and TRBJ2-1, with D perhaps matching TRBD2 (6 bases). The CDR3 consists of 15 residues. Germline CDR1 is LGHNA and CDR2 is YNFKEQ. Trimming took 3 bases from V and 5 from J, leaving 14 bases between them. The CDR3 protein is CASSHHLGGDNEQFF. CDR3 DNA sequence: TGTGCCAGCAGCCATCACTTAGGAGGGGACAATGAGCAGTTCTTC.

The table lists this clone with a count of one. The CDR3: CASSVDHRAGANVLTF. The DNA of the CDR3 is TGTGCCAGCAGCGTCGATCACAGGGCCGGGGCCAACGTCCTGACTTTC. The V call is TRBV9, the J call TRBJ2-6; TRBD1 is a possible D gene (6 bases). Germline-derived CDR1 and CDR2 are SGDLS and YYNGEE. The CDR3 sequence is 16 residues long. Trimming pared 2 bases from V and 4 bases from J, leaving 13 bases between.

This clone was detected once. This sample also contains other DNA sequences that code for the same CDR3. This sequence joins TRBV3-1 (or the pseudogene TRBV3-2) and TRBJ1-5; D uncertain. Trimming took 2 bases from V and 7 from J, leaving 6 bases between them. This CDR3 is built from 12 residues. Germline CDR1 reads LGHDT; CDR2 reads YNNKEL (reference sequence). CDR3 loop: CASSQLGQPQHF. The CDR3 region has the DNA TGTGCCAGCAGCCAATTAGGACAGCCCCAGCATTTT.